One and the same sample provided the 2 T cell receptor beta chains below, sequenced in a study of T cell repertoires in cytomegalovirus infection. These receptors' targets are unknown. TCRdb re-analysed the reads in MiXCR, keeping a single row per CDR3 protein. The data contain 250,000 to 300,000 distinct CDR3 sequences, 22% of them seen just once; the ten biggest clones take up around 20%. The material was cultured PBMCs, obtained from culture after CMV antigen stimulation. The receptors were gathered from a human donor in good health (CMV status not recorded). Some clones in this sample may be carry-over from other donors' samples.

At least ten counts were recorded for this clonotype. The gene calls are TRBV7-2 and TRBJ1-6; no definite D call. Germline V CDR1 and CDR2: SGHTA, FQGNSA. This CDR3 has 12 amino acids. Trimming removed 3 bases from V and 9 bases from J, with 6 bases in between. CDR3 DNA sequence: TGTGCCAGCAGCTTGATGAGTTCACCCCTCCACTTT. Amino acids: CASSLMSSPLHF.

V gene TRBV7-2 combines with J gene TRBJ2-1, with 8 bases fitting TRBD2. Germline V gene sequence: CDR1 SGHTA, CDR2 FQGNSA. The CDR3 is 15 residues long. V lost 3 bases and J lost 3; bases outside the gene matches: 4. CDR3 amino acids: CASSFSGSIYNEQFF. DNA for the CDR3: TGTGCCAGCAGCTTCAGCGGGAGTATCTACAATGAGCAGTTCTTC.